The sequence of this T cell receptor beta chain was determined in a study of blood T cell repertoires in COVID-19. The overall study: Both acute and convalescent COVID-19 samples were obtained from the United States, Italy and Spain. PBMCs, B-cell-depleted T cells, or T cells provided the cDNA or gDNA that made up the material.

Per germline, CDR1 LGHNA and CDR2 YNFKEQ. The CDR3 sequence is 16 residues long. With 8 bases clipped from V and 6 bases from J, the junction kept 15 bases outside the gene matches. Under the authors' procedure: Estimated nucleated cell counts came from reference gene primer amplification. The repertoire was sequenced with immunoSEQ multiplex PCR; TCRdb's copy has only in-frame clones and lacks some. That table gives V, J and clone size, and the DNA gave D and trimming. The table shows roughly 60,000 clones, with roughly 84% occurring only once. Enrollment of patients from Seattle took place during active infection, with longitudinal follow-up.

The receptor was isolated from a man aged 50-59 years with COVID-19, enrolled during active disease. Sample: peripheral blood. The gene calls are TRBV4-2 and TRBJ2-7; TRBD1 agrees at 11 bases. DNA for the CDR3: TGTGCCAGCTCCCCTAATTTGGGACAGGGGGGTCGCGAGCAGTACTTC. Residues: CASSPNLGQGGREQYF.